The 4 T cell receptor beta chains reported below all come from one sample, sequenced in a study of cytomegalovirus exposure and HLA in healthy donors. In the PCR, 60 Vbeta and 13 Jbeta primers were used. Generated by immunoSEQ multiplex PCR, the TCRdb table keeps only in-frame clones and is missing some. This sample yields 150,000 to 200,000 clones, of which around 78% are seen a single time; about 3.4% belongs to the top ten. The sequencing sample was made of PBMCs. These receptors were obtained from a woman in her forties or fifties in good health and CMV-seropositive.

This clone was found a few times. The rearrangement links TRBV13 to TRBJ1-1, with 7 nucleotides matching TRBD1. The germline V gene encodes CDR1 PRHDT and CDR2 FYEKMQ (reference sequence). J was trimmed by 1 base and V by 4 bases; bases with no gene match: 6. CDR3 length equals 15 residues. CDR3 sequence: CASSSPWTGNTEAFF. CDR3 sequence (DNA): TGTGCCAGCAGCTCCCCCTGGACAGGGAACACTGAAGCTTTCTTT.

This chain's CDR3 is CASTYRELNEAFF. In DNA, the CDR3 is TGTGCCAGTACCTACAGGGAACTGAATGAAGCTTTCTTT. V gene TRBV19 combines with J gene TRBJ1-1; D is possibly TRBD1 (6 bases). Germline V gene sequence: CDR1 LNHDA, CDR2 SQIVND (reference sequence). Trimming cost V 7 bases and J 7 bases, with 16 bases left between them. This CDR3 region has 13 residues.

The V call is TRBV19, the J call TRBJ1-1; D is possibly TRBD1 (6 bases). Germline CDR1 LNHDA, CDR2 SQIVND (reference sequence). This CDR3 has 14 amino acids. The V and J ends lost 0 bases and 3 bases respectively, with 8 bases between them. CDR3 residues: CASSIERGYTEAFF. The CDR3 nucleotides read TGTGCCAGTAGTATAGAGAGGGGGTACACTGAAGCTTTCTTT. The complete variable domain, with remaining parts taken from reference TRBV19 and TRBJ1-1, reads DGGITQSPKYLFRKEGQNVTLSCEQNLNHDAMYWYRQDPGQGLRLIYYSQIVNDFQKGDIAEGYSVSREKKESFPLTVTSAQKNPTAFYLCASSIERGYTEAFFGQGTRLTVV.

This chain connects TRBV18 to TRBJ2-2; 10 bases line up with TRBD2. CDR3 length: 15 amino acids. Trimming removed 1 base from V and 5 bases from J; junction bases left unmatched: 1. Per germline, CDR1 KGHSH and CDR2 LQKENI. CDR3 loop: CASSPLAGGTGELFF. Here the CDR3 DNA reads TGTGCCAGCTCACCACTAGCGGGAGGAACCGGGGAGCTGTTTTTT.